This TCR beta chain was sequenced for a study of T-cell reconstitution after alpha-beta-depleted transplantation in children. Preparing the TCRbeta library involved the use of unique molecular identifiers. TCRdb itself ran the PCR reads through MiXCR, one entry per CDR3 protein. This repertoire shows approximately 340,000 distinct CDR3 sequences, about 9.3% found once; its top ten account for 2% to 3%. This clonotype was counted many times. Trimming left V 0 bases short and J 3 bases short, with 20 bases between. The CDR3 is 17 amino acids. Germline V gene sequence: CDR1 DFQATT, CDR2 SNEGSKA (reference sequence).

The receptor's source is a human donor who donated a stem cell graft to a child with acute lymphoblastic leukemia. The input for sequencing was PBMCs from the stem cell graft donor, taken from the stem cell graft. The chain recombines TRBV20-1 with TRBJ1-1; no clear D gene. The CDR3 is CSARDGKARPLYTEAFF. CDR3 bases: TGCAGTGCTAGAGATGGGAAGGCCAGACCCCTTTACACTGAAGCTTTCTTT.